This T cell receptor beta chain came from a study of control samples from healthy donors and cancer patients. Repertoires were generated with immunoSEQ multiplex PCR, while TCRdb's copy carries only in-frame clones and drops some. The sample records some 110,000 clones, 93% being singletons. The CDR3 covers 15 residues. Germline V gene data show CDR1 as SGHRS and CDR2 as YFSETQ. Trimming stripped 4 bases from V and 4 bases from J, with 17 bases between. Sequencing was performed on blood. The TCR sequence derives from a young man in good health. The chain has TRBV5-1 and TRBJ1-1, with a tentative D call TRBD1 (5 bases). The CDR3: CASSLATGLGTEAFF. CDR3 coding DNA: TGCGCCAGCAGCCTTGCGACGGGGCTGGGCACTGAAGCTTTCTTT.